This entry lists 16 T cell receptor beta chains sequenced from one sample in a study of OX40 agonist ivuxolimab in advanced cancers. Assay used: immunoSEQ multiplex PCR; TCRdb lists only in-frame clones, some missing. This table holds about 79,000 clones, just over 85% found once. This sample comprised CD4+ or CD8+ T cells sorted from blood, obtained in a trial of the OX40 agonist ivuxolimab. These receptors originate from an adult with an advanced solid tumor such as melanoma, head and neck, liver or kidney cancer.

The chain uses TRBV25-1 and TRBJ2-7; D gene uncertain. In germline, CDR1 is MGHDK, CDR2 SYGVNS. CDR3 length equals 13 residues. Trimming took 3 bases from V and 7 from J, leaving 13 bases between them. CDR3 region: CASSETALGEQYF. DNA of the CDR3: TGTGCCAGCAGTGAGACTGCCCTTGGGGAGCAGTACTTC.

The CDR3 sequence: CASVGSTEAFF. The CDR3 nucleotides read TGTGCCAGCGTGGGGTCCACTGAAGCTTTCTTT. The V and J genes are TRBV28 and TRBJ1-1; D remains ambiguous. V lost 8 bases and J 4 bases, leaving 8 bases between the germline ends. The CDR3 sequence is 11 residues long. Per germline, CDR1 MDHEN and CDR2 SYDVKM.

The V call is TRBV11-3, the J call TRBJ2-7, with D unclear. Germline V gives CDR1 SGHNT, CDR2 YENEEA. Trimming removed 6 bases at V and 6 bases at J, with 15 bases between. This CDR3 comprises 13 residues. The DNA of the CDR3 is TGTGCCAGCAGGGCGTCAGCGTCACCCGAGCAGTACTTC. It encodes CASRASASPEQYF.

The chain combines TRBV6-6 with TRBJ2-5; D gene ambiguous. The CDR3 covers 14 residues. Germline-derived CDR1 and CDR2 are MNHNY and SVGAGI (reference sequence). With 6 bases removed from V and 5 bases from J, the gap between germline ends came to 16 bases. CDR3 sequence reads: CASSLGVVAETQYF. CDR3 sequence (DNA): TGTGCCAGCAGCCTAGGCGTAGTGGCTGAGACCCAGTACTTC.

The chain recombines TRBV5-1 with TRBJ2-5; TRBD2 is a possible D gene (6 bases). Per the germline V gene, CDR1 is SGHRS and CDR2 is YFSETQ. The CDR3 totals 16 residues. Trimming removed 4 bases from V and 1 base from J, with 17 bases in between. The CDR3 sequence: CASSPGPTGSQETQYF. CDR3 nucleotide sequence: TGCGCCAGCAGCCCGGGGCCTACCGGGAGCCAAGAGACCCAGTACTTC.

The chain employs TRBV6-1 and TRBJ2-5, with D perhaps given as TRBD1 or TRBD2 (5 bases each). The V gene's germline CDR1 is MNHNS and CDR2 SASEGT. CDR3 size: 14 residues. V was pared by 6 bases and J by 1 base, with 12 bases between. CDR3 nucleotides: TGTGCCAGCAGGAGGGGAGCGGTCCAAGAGACCCAGTACTTC. This sequence encodes CASRRGAVQETQYF.

V is TRBV5-6 and J is TRBJ1-4; the D is unclear. The CDR3 contains 15 residues. Trimming removed 3 bases at V and 0 bases at J, with 9 bases between. CDR1 is SGHDT and CDR2 is YYEEEE in the germline V gene. CDR3 sequence: CASSSGPTTNEKLFF. The CDR3 nucleotides are TGTGCCAGCAGCTCCGGACCCACAACTAATGAAAAACTGTTTTTT.

The J gene is TRBJ2-3, the V gene TRBV6-1; a possible D gene is TRBD2 (5 bases). Trimming took 7 bases from V and 5 from J, leaving 19 bases between them. Germline V CDR1 and CDR2: MNHNS, SASEGT. The CDR3 is 15 residues long. In DNA, the CDR3 is TGTGCCAGCAAAGATACGGGAACCGGGATAGATACGCAGTATTTT. Protein sequence: CASKDTGTGIDTQYF.

The sample holds a few counts of this clone. The chain links TRBV5-4 to TRBJ1-1; D perhaps matches TRBD1 (5 bases). Germline loops: CDR1 SGHNT, CDR2 YYREEE (reference sequence). V was pared by 4 bases and J by 5 bases, with 12 bases between. The CDR3 spans 13 residues. CDR3 loop: CASSPDWGTEAFF. CDR3 in DNA: TGTGCCAGCAGCCCCGATTGGGGGACTGAAGCTTTCTTT.

The chain carries TRBV27 and TRBJ1-2; weak D call: TRBD1 (6 bases). Between the trimmed V and J ends, which lost 2 bases and 8 bases, there was a span of 21 bases. The CDR3 has 16 residues. Germline V CDR1 and CDR2: MNHEY, SMNVEV (reference sequence). The CDR3 nucleotides read TGTGCCAGCAGTTTACGAGGTGGACAGATCCTTAGGGGCTACACCTTC. Protein product: CASSLRGGQILRGYTF.

The gene calls are TRBV5-1 and TRBJ2-7; 14 bases fit TRBD2. From germline, CDR1 is SGHRS and CDR2 YFSETQ. V shed 0 bases, J shed 2 bases, and the junction held 4 bases outside the gene matches. The CDR3 is made up of 17 amino acids. CDR3 in amino acids: CASSLGLAGGETYEQYF. CDR3 sequence (DNA): TGCGCCAGCAGCTTGGGACTAGCGGGAGGGGAAACCTACGAGCAGTACTTC.

V is TRBV2 and J is TRBJ1-5, with 11 bases that match TRBD1. J lost 4 bases, V lost 6 bases, and 5 bases had no gene match. Germline CDR1 SNHLY, CDR2 FYNNEI. The CDR3 is 15 amino acids. The CDR3 spells CASSGTGGGNQPQHF. The CDR3, as DNA: TGTGCCAGCAGCGGGACAGGGGGAGGGAATCAGCCCCAGCATTTT.

This chain uses TRBV7-2 with TRBJ2-7; possibly TRBD1 or TRBD2 for D (5 bases each). Trimming removed 0 bases at V and 1 base at J, with 10 bases between. The CDR3 covers 15 residues. Germline V gene sequence: CDR1 SGHTA, CDR2 FQGNSA. The CDR3 coding sequence is TGTGCCAGCAGCTTAGCCCGGGACCCGTCCTACGAGCAGTACTTC. Protein sequence: CASSLARDPSYEQYF.

This clone has a handful of counts. J is TRBJ1-1 and V is TRBV29-1; D remains ambiguous. This CDR3 has 11 residues. From germline, CDR1 is SQVTM and CDR2 ANQGSEA. Trimming shortened V by 7 bases and J by 1 base, and 7 bases separated the two germline ends. CDR3 DNA sequence: TGCAGCGGGCGAACGAACACTGAAGCTTTCTTT. Its protein is CSGRTNTEAFF.

This clone was seen a single time. V is TRBV14 and J is TRBJ2-2; D uncertain. The CDR3 extends over 13 amino acids. The V end was cut by 6 bases, the J end by 6 bases, with 11 bases between. The germline V gene encodes CDR1 SGHDN and CDR2 FVKESK. The CDR3 bases are TGTGCCAGCAGTAGGACGCCGGCCGGGGAGCTGTTTTTT. Translated, it gives CASSRTPAGELFF.

The genes are TRBV7-9 and TRBJ2-1, with D possibly being TRBD1 or TRBD2 (5 bases each). The V gene lost 2 bases and the J gene lost 9 bases, with 23 bases spanning the gap. Germline CDR1 is SEHNR and CDR2 is FQNEAQ (reference sequence). The CDR3 covers 17 residues. The CDR3 is CASSLIGDGVLGGEQFF. The CDR3 nucleotides are TGTGCCAGCAGCTTAATCGGGGACGGGGTCCTTGGGGGTGAGCAGTTCTTC.